Below are 22 T cell receptor beta chains sequenced from a single sample in a study of T cell repertoires in cytomegalovirus infection. TCRdb reprocessed the reads via MiXCR and lists one record per CDR3 protein. The sample contains hundreds of thousands of distinct CDR3 sequences, 31% of which appear only once. Their antigens remain unidentified. Here the sequenced sample was cultured CD8+ T cells from PBMCs, taken from culture after CMV antigen stimulation. The receptor source for this set is a human donor in good health (CMV status not recorded). Some clones in this sample may be carry-over from other donors' samples.

This clonotype showed up just a few times. The chain joins TRBV27 to TRBJ2-3; D is uncertain. CDR1 and CDR2 from the germline V gene are MNHEY and SMNVEV (reference sequence). CDR3 size: 17 residues. The germline V and J ends were trimmed by 4 bases and 6 bases, with 23 bases remaining between them. CDR3 sequence (DNA): TGTGCCAGCAGTTCACTCGGCGGACGGATTACATCGGATACGCAGTATTTT. Its protein is CASSSLGGRITSDTQYF.

This chain connects TRBV10-3 to TRBJ1-5; D not certain. The CDR3 is 15 residues long. In germline, CDR1 is ENHRY, CDR2 SYGVKD. V was trimmed by 0 bases and J by 7 bases, leaving 13 bases between them. CDR3 loop: CAISESKEGGQPQHF. CDR3 nucleotides: TGTGCCATCAGTGAGTCGAAGGAGGGTGGCCAGCCCCAGCATTTT.

This clonotype was seen a few times. The V call is TRBV12-3 or TRBV12-4, the J call TRBJ1-1; D uncertain. The CDR3 length is 13 residues. Trimming cost V 1 base and J 4 bases, with 7 bases left between them. The CDR3: CASSLVAITEAFF. CDR3 sequence (DNA): TGTGCCAGCAGTTTAGTGGCGATCACTGAAGCTTTCTTT.

V is TRBV27 and J is TRBJ1-2; 10 bases align to TRBD1. Per germline, CDR1 MNHEY and CDR2 SMNVEV (reference sequence). CDR3 length: 16 residues. Trimming took 5 bases from V and 3 from J; bases not matched to a gene: 9. The CDR3 DNA is TGTGCCAGCAGTCACCAAAGGACAGGGGGGCACTATGGCTACACCTTC. Protein product: CASSHQRTGGHYGYTF.

This clonotype turned up a few times. The gene calls are TRBV2 and TRBJ1-5; D not certain. Trimming cost V 7 bases and J 8 bases, with 18 bases left between them. There are 14 residues in the CDR3. CDR1 SNHLY and CDR2 FYNNEI come from the germline V gene. CDR3 DNA sequence: TGTGCCAGCACCCTCCCCGGCGGTTGGGAGCCCCAGCATTTT. Translation: CASTLPGGWEPQHF. The full variable domain, rest sourced from reference TRBV2 and TRBJ1-5, is EPEVTQTPSHQVTQMGQEVILRCVPISNHLYFYWYRQILGQKVEFLVSFYNNEISEKSEIFDDQFSVERPDGSNFTLKIRSTKLEDSAMYFCASTLPGGWEPQHFGDGTRLSIL.

This clonotype was recorded many times. The chain carries TRBV7-2 and TRBJ1-1; D is perhaps TRBD1 (5 bases). Per germline, CDR1 SGHTA and CDR2 FQGNSA. V dropped 0 bases and J dropped 1 base, with 12 bases sitting between them. CDR3 size: 16 residues. The CDR3 spells CASSLALQGANTEAFF. The CDR3 region has the DNA TGTGCCAGCAGCTTAGCCCTGCAGGGCGCGAACACTGAAGCTTTCTTT.

This clonotype occurred many times. The V and J genes are TRBV12-3 or TRBV12-4 and TRBJ2-1, with 8 positions matching TRBD1. The CDR3 consists of 14 residues. The V and J ends lost 3 bases and 7 bases, in that order; junction bases with no gene match: 5. The DNA for the CDR3 is TGTGCCAGCAGTTTCCCCAACAGGGGGAATGAGCAGTTCTTC. Translating it yields CASSFPNRGNEQFF.

The V call is TRBV15, the J call TRBJ2-6; D is ambiguous. Trimming stripped 0 bases from V and 0 bases from J, with 6 bases between. CDR1 and CDR2 from the germline V gene are LNHNV and YYDKDF (reference sequence). The CDR3 extends over 16 amino acids. The CDR3, as DNA: TGTGCCACCAGCAGAGATTACAGCTCTGGGGCCAACGTCCTGACTTTC. It translates to CATSRDYSSGANVLTF.

This clonotype turned up a few times. The chain carries TRBV3-1 and TRBJ2-7, with D possibly matching TRBD2 (5 bases). CDR3 size: 14 residues. Trimming left V 6 bases short and J 4 bases short, with 16 bases between. Germline V CDR1 and CDR2: LGHDT, YNNKEL (reference sequence). The CDR3 sequence is CASRDSARKYEQYF. As DNA, the CDR3 is TGTGCCAGCAGGGACTCCGCCCGGAAATACGAGCAGTACTTC.

This clonotype came up many times. The chain uses TRBV7-8 and TRBJ2-5; D remains ambiguous. The CDR3 consists of 9 residues. Looked up from germline, CDR1 is SGHVS and CDR2 is FQNEAQ. Trimming removed 8 bases at V and 3 bases at J, with 1 base between. DNA of the CDR3: TGTGCCAGCGAAGAGACCCAGTACTTC. Protein: CASEETQYF.

The chain is built from TRBV6-4 and TRBJ2-2; D call uncertain. There are 14 residues in the CDR3. The germline V gene has CDR1 MRHNA and CDR2 SNTAGT. The V end was cut by 5 bases, the J end by 0 bases, with 7 bases between. The CDR3 DNA sequence: TGTGCCAGCAGTACCTTCCCGAACACCGGGGAGCTGTTTTTT. Residues: CASSTFPNTGELFF.

The rearrangement joins TRBV9 to TRBJ1-1, with D possibly being TRBD1 (5 bases). The CDR3 runs to 13 residues. CDR1 and CDR2 (germline): SGDLS, YYNGEE. V was shortened by 6 bases and J by 2 bases, with 11 bases between the two germline ends. CDR3 DNA sequence: TGTGCCAGCAACGAGGGGATTAACACTGAAGCTTTCTTT. It translates to CASNEGINTEAFF.

In its sample, this clonotype was seen a few times. The chain has TRBV7-9 and TRBJ2-1, with 7 bases identical to TRBD2. The CDR3 totals 15 residues. After removal of 4 bases from V and 1 base from J, the junction contained 4 bases not matched to a gene. Germline V lookup: CDR1 SEHNR, CDR2 FQNEAQ (reference sequence). CDR3 nucleotides: TGTGCCAGCAGCTCGGGGGGTAGGTCCTACAATGAGCAGTTCTTC. Protein product: CASSSGGRSYNEQFF.

This clonotype was seen more than once but under ten times. The chain combines TRBV6-2 or TRBV6-3 with TRBJ2-2, with D hard to call. There are 11 residues in the CDR3. The V gene lost 5 bases and the J gene lost 9 bases, with 7 bases spanning the gap. Germline assignment: CDR1 MNHEY and CDR2 SVGEGT. The CDR3 sequence: CASSPSWELFF. The CDR3 DNA follows: TGTGCCAGCAGTCCCTCGTGGGAGCTGTTTTTT.

This chain uses TRBV20-1 with TRBJ1-2; 9 nucleotides align to TRBD1. This CDR3 region has 13 residues. The V gene's germline CDR1 is DFQATT and CDR2 SNEGSKA (reference sequence). Germline trimming cut 6 bases from V and 2 bases from J; bases unmatched to any gene: 4. The CDR3 is CSAKDRGNYGYTF. The CDR3 DNA follows: TGCAGTGCGAAAGACAGGGGGAACTATGGCTACACCTTC.

The chain joins TRBV7-3 to TRBJ2-3; 9 positions agree with TRBD2. From germline, CDR1 is SGHTA and CDR2 FQGTGA. V was pared by 4 bases and J by 5 bases, with 7 bases of the junction left unmatched. The CDR3 runs 15 residues. The DNA of the CDR3 is TGTGCCAGCAGCTCAAGCGGGGGGCAGGGAGATACGCAGTATTTT. Its protein is CASSSSGGQGDTQYF.

This clonotype was observed once. The CDR3 does not close with the conserved phenylalanine or tryptophan, likely indicating a read error. V gene TRBV12-3 or TRBV12-4 combines with J gene TRBJ1-4; D is ambiguous. Trimming stripped 5 bases from V and 8 bases from J, with 6 bases between. This CDR3 has 11 residues. CDR3 sequence (DNA): TGTGCCAGCAGTAAAGACGAAAAACTGTTTCTT. Translated: CASSKDEKLFL.

This rearrangement joins TRBV2 to TRBJ1-3, with TRBD1 as a possible D gene (6 bases). This CDR3 spans 15 amino acids. V lost 6 bases to trimming and J lost 4 bases, with 16 bases between them. The germline V gene has CDR1 SNHLY and CDR2 FYNNEI. CDR3 nucleotide sequence: TGTGCCAGCAGAGAACCTACAGGGTACGGAAACACCATATATTTT. This translates into CASREPTGYGNTIYF.

This sequence joins TRBV6-1 and TRBJ2-7; D is uncertain. Trimming shortened V by 7 bases and J by 2 bases, and 9 bases separated the two germline ends. The CDR3 is 12 amino acids. Germline V lookup: CDR1 MNHNS, CDR2 SASEGT. CDR3 nucleotide sequence: TGTGCCAGCACCAACAGCCCCTACGAGCAGTACTTC. Protein sequence: CASTNSPYEQYF.

Regarding this clonotype: This may be a read error: a much more frequent sequence differs by one nucleotide. A read error is likely, as this CDR3 ends without the conserved phenylalanine or tryptophan. The chain has TRBV12-3 or TRBV12-4 and TRBJ2-5; tentatively, D is TRBD2 (5 bases). V was shortened by 2 bases and J by 5 bases, with 21 bases between the two germline ends. The CDR3 runs to 17 residues. The CDR3 region is CASSLSSGIDIQETQYS. The CDR3 nucleotides read TGTGCCAGCAGTTTATCCTCCGGGATAGACATCCAGGAGACCCAGTACTCC.

This clonotype was recorded a few times. The J gene is TRBJ2-7, the V gene TRBV7-9; D remains unclear. Germline values: CDR1 SEHNR, CDR2 FQNEAQ (reference sequence). The CDR3 covers 12 residues. Trimming removed 4 bases from V and 7 bases from J, with 11 bases in between. CDR3 sequence: CASSSLSREQYV. CDR3 in DNA: TGTGCCAGCAGCTCCTTATCCAGGGAGCAGTACGTC.

This clonotype appeared a few times. V gene TRBV11-2 combines with J gene TRBJ1-2, with 9 positions matching TRBD1. The CDR3 spans 14 residues. Losses at the gene ends were 5 bases for V and 6 bases for J; bases not matched to a gene: 7. CDR1 and CDR2 (germline): SGHAT, FQNNGV. The DNA of the CDR3 is TGTGCCAGCAGCCACGGGACAGGGCGGAATGGCTACACCTTC. This translates into CASSHGTGRNGYTF.